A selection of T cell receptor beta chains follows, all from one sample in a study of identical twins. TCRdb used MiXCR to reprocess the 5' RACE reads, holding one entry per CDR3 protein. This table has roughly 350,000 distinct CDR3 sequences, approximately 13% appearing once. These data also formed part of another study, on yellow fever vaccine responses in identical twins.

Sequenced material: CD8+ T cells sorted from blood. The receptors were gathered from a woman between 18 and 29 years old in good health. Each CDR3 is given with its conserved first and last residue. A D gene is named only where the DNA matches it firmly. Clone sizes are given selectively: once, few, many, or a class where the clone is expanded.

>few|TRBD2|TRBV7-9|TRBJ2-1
CASSLGGTSGVNEQFF
TGTGCCAGCAGCTTAGGCGGGACTAGCGGGGTCAATGAGCAGTTCTTC
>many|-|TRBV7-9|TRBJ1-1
CASSFLGIDEAFF
TGTGCCAGCAGCTTTCTTGGTATCGACGAAGCTTTCTTT
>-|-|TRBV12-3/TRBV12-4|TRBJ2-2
CASSLSVANTGELFF
TGTGCCAGCAGTTTGTCAGTGGCGAACACCGGGGAGCTGTTTTTT
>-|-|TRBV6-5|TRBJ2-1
CASSYSGGTGNEQFF
TGTGCCAGCAGTTACTCGGGCGGGACTGGCAATGAGCAGTTCTTC
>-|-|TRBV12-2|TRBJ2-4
CASRLAPGTKKNIQYF
TGTGCAAGTCGCTTGGCACCCGGGACAAAAAAAAACATTCAGTACTTC
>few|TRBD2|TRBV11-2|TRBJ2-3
CASSLSLAGQDTQYF
TGTGCCAGCAGCTTGAGCCTAGCGGGCCAAGATACGCAGTATTTT
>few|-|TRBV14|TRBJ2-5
CASSQDPRETQYF
TGTGCCAGCAGCCAAGACCCCCGGGAGACCCAGTACTTC
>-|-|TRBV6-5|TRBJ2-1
CASSYSASANEQFF
TGTGCCAGCAGTTACTCCGCTTCCGCGAATGAGCAGTTCTTC
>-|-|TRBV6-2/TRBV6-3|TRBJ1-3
CASSYSNTIYF
TGTGCCAGCAGTTACTCCAACACCATATATTTT
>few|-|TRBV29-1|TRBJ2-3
CSVEGWLARAGDTQYF
TGCAGCGTTGAAGGCTGGCTAGCCAGGGCGGGAGATACGCAGTATTTT
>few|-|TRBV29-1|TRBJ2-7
CSVVGGEWGYEQYF
TGCAGCGTTGTTGGGGGTGAGTGGGGCTACGAGCAGTACTTC
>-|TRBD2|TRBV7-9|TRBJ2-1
CASSLGLAGMGEQFF
TGTGCCAGCAGCTTAGGGCTAGCGGGAATGGGTGAGCAGTTCTTC
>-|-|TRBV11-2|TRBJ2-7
CASSLTPTEQYF
TGTGCCAGCAGCTTAACCCCAACCGAGCAGTACTTC
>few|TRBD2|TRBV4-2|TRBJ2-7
CASSPEGLADYEQYF
TGTGCCAGCAGCCCGGAGGGACTAGCGGACTACGAGCAGTACTTC
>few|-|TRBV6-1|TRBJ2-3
CASSEAETTVLSDTQYF
TGTGCCAGCAGTGAAGCGGAGACGACGGTTCTCTCAGATACGCAGTATTTT
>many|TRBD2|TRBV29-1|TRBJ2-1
CSVETSVSSYNEQFF
TGCAGCGTTGAAACTAGCGTAAGCTCCTACAATGAGCAGTTCTTC
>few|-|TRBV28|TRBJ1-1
CASRLDRGLSLDTEAFF
TGTGCCAGCAGATTGGATCGGGGTTTGAGTTTGGACACTGAAGCTTTCTTT
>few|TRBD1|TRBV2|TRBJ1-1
CASSADPGQMNTEAFF
TGTGCCAGCAGTGCGGACCCGGGACAGATGAACACTGAAGCTTTCTTT
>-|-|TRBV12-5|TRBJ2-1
CASGLGVGEQFF
TGTGCTAGTGGTTTGGGGGTGGGTGAGCAGTTCTTC
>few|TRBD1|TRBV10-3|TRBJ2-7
CAATGDSYEQYF
TGTGCCGCAACAGGGGACTCCTACGAGCAGTACTTC
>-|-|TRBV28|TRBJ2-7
CASGYPGYEQYF
TGTGCCAGCGGATACCCGGGATACGAGCAGTACTTC
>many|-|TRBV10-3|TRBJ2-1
CAILGRANEQFF
TGTGCCATCCTCGGCAGGGCCAATGAGCAGTTCTTC
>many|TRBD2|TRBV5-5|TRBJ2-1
CASRSGAAYNEQFF
TGTGCCAGTCGGAGCGGGGCCGCCTACAATGAGCAGTTCTTC
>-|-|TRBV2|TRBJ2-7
CASSEVSGWADYEQYF
TGTGCCAGCAGTGAGGTGTCAGGGTGGGCCGACTACGAGCAGTACTTC
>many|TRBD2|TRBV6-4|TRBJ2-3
CASSDSAGGSDTQYF
TGTGCCAGCAGTGACTCGGCGGGAGGGTCGGATACGCAGTATTTT
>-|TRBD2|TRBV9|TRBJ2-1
CASRERGGNNEQFF
TGTGCCAGCCGCGAGCGGGGGGGTAACAATGAGCAGTTCTTC
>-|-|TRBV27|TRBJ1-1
CASKIWVGNTEAFF
TGTGCCAGCAAAATCTGGGTTGGGAACACTGAAGCTTTCTTT
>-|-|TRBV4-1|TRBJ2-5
CASSQDFWRGPGTQYF
TGCGCCAGCAGCCAAGATTTTTGGCGGGGGCCCGGGACCCAGTACTTC
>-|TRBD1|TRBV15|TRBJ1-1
CATSRDRGLNTEAFF
TGTGCCACCAGCAGGGACAGGGGGTTAAACACTGAAGCTTTCTTT
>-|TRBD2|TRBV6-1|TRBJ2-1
CASSEATGLAGANEQFF
TGTGCCAGCAGTGAAGCTACCGGACTAGCGGGAGCTAATGAGCAGTTCTTC
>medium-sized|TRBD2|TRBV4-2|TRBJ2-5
CASSQEGRLAGAETQYF
TGTGCCAGCAGCCAAGAAGGACGTCTAGCGGGAGCGGAGACCCAGTACTTC